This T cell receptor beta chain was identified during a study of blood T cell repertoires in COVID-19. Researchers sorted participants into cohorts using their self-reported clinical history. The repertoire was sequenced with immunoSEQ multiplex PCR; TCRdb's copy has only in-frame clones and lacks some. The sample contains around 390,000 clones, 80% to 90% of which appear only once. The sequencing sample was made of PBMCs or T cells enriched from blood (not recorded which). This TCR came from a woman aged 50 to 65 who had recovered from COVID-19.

The CDR3 nucleotides read TGTGCCAGCAGCCAAGTCGGGACTCGTCAAGAGACCCAGTACTTC. Encoded protein: CASSQVGTRQETQYF. V gene TRBV3-1 (or the pseudogene TRBV3-2) combines with J gene TRBJ2-5, with a possible D match to TRBD2 (6 bases). CDR1 and CDR2 from the germline V gene are LGHDT and YNNKEL (reference sequence). V was pared by 1 base and J by 2 bases, with 11 bases between. The CDR3 is made up of 15 amino acids.